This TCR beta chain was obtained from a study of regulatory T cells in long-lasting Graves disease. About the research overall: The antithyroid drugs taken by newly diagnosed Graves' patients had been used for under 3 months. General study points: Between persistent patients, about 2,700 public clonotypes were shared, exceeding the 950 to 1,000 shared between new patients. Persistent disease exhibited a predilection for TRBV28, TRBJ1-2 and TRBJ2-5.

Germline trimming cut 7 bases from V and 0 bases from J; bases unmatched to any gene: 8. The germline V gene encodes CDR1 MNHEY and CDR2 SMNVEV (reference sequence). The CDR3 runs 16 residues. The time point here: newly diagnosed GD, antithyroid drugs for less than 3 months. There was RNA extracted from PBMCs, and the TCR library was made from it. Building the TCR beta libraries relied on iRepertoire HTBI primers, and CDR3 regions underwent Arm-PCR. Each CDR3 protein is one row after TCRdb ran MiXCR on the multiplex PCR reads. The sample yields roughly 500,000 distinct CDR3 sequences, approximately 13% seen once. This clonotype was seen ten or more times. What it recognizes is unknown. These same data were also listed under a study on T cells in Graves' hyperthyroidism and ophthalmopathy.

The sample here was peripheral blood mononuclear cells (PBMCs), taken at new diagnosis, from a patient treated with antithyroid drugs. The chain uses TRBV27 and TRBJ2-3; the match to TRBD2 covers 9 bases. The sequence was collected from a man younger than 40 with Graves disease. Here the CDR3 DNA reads TGTGCCAGCACGCTAGCGGGAACCGCTAGCACAGATACGCAGTATTTT. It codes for CASTLAGTASTDTQYF.